This TCR beta chain was recovered during a study of shared clonotypes between healthy human individuals. Study summary: Each donor's CD4 naive and CD4 memory cells filled three plates apiece, CD8 naive two, and CD8 memory one.

TCRdb keeps only in-frame clones here, not all; method: immunoSEQ multiplex PCR. The data contain about 180,000 clones, just under 95% of them seen just once; the ten biggest clones take up 0.067%. HIV-negative, healthy adults without recent acute infections or vaccinations were the donors. This clonotype was obtained from a woman in her 30s in good health. Sequenced material: naive CD4+ T cells sorted from blood. Subset of the sample: CD45RA+ positively selected.

The CDR3, as DNA: TGTGCCGCCTTCCCGGCTAGCGGGAGGTACAATGAGCAGTTCTTC. It is translated as CAAFPASGRYNEQFF. The chain links TRBV28 to TRBJ2-1, with 11 nucleotides matching TRBD2. CDR3 length: 15 residues. The germline V gene has CDR1 MDHEN and CDR2 SYDVKM. V shed 11 bases and J 4 bases; nucleotides not matched to a gene: 10.